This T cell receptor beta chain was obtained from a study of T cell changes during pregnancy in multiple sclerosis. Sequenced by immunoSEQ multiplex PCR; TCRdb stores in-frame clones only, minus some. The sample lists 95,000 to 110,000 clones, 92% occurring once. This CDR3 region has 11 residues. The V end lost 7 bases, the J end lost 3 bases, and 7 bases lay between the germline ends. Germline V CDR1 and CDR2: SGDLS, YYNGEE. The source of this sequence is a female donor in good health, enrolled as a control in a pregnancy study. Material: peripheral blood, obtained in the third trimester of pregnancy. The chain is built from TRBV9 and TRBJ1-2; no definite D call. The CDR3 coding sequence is TGTGCCAGCGTGAGGGACTATGGCTACACCTTC. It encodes CASVRDYGYTF.